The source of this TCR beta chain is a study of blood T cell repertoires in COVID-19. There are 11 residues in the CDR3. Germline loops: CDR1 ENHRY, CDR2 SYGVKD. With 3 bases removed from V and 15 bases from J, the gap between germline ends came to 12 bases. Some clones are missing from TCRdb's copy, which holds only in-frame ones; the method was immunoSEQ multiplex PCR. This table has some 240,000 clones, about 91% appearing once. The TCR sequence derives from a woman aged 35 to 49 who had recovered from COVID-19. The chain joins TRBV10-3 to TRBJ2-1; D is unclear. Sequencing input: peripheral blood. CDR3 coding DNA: TGTGCCATCAGTGATGACTCCTTTTCGTTCTTC. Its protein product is CAISDDSFSFF.